Below, 23 T cell receptor beta chains from the same sample are listed, as sequenced in a study of T cells after yellow fever vaccination. Each CDR3 protein is one row after TCRdb ran MiXCR on the 5' RACE reads. The sample records about 510,000 distinct CDR3 sequences, 20% to 25% being singletons. Here the sequenced sample was PBMCs, taken 21 days after the first yellow fever vaccination. The receptors shown here come from a man aged 18 to 29 who received the YFV17D yellow fever vaccine.

This rearrangement joins TRBV19 to TRBJ2-7; 8 positions agree with TRBD2. Unmatched junction bases numbered 7, after V lost 6 bases and J lost 3 bases. CDR1 and CDR2 (germline): LNHDA, SQIVND (reference sequence). This CDR3 contains 14 residues. The DNA of the CDR3 is TGTGCCAGTAGGGGACGGGGGGGCCTCTACGAGCAGTACTTC. Amino acid sequence: CASRGRGGLYEQYF.

This clonotype was counted between two and nine times. The chain joins TRBV10-3 to TRBJ2-4, with D perhaps TRBD1 or TRBD2 (5 bases each). Germline-derived CDR1 and CDR2 are ENHRY and SYGVKD. The CDR3 contains 15 residues. V was trimmed by 4 bases and J by 0 bases, leaving 10 bases between them. The CDR3 sequence: CAISGGTIAKNIQYF. The CDR3 DNA reads TGTGCCATCAGTGGGGGGACGATAGCCAAAAACATTCAGTACTTC.

This chain joins TRBV3-1 and TRBJ2-5; TRBD2 agrees at 7 bases. This CDR3 region has 17 residues. The V gene end was trimmed by 1 base and the J gene end by 5 bases; junction bases not matched to a gene: 13. Germline V gene sequence: CDR1 LGHDT, CDR2 YNNKEL (reference sequence). CDR3 region: CASSQGTKRGNSETQYF. The DNA for the CDR3 is TGTGCCAGCAGCCAAGGTACGAAGCGGGGCAATTCGGAGACCCAGTACTTC.

This sequence joins TRBV12-3 or TRBV12-4 and TRBJ1-6, with unresolved D. Trimming took off 5 bases at V and 1 base at J, with 6 bases between the two ends. The CDR3 is 14 residues long. The CDR3 loop is CASSLRSYNSPLHF. CDR3 DNA sequence: TGTGCCAGCAGTCTAAGGTCCTATAATTCACCCCTCCACTTT.

This clonotype was seen only a few times. The rearrangement joins TRBV5-1 to TRBJ2-7, with D possibly TRBD2 on 6 matching bases. Germline V gene data show CDR1 as SGHRS and CDR2 as YFSETQ. V lost 1 base and J 4 bases, leaving 9 bases between the germline ends. The CDR3 has 13 amino acids. CDR3 coding DNA: TGCGCCAGCAGCTTGACTAGCCCTTACGAGCAGTACTTC. It codes for CASSLTSPYEQYF.

CDR3 amino acids: CASSLRKTSGVNTQYF. The CDR3 DNA reads as TGTGCCAGCAGTTTACGGAAGACTAGCGGGGTAAATACGCAGTATTTT. The rearrangement uses TRBV12-3 or TRBV12-4 and TRBJ2-3; TRBD2 matches 11 bases. J gave up 7 bases and V 2 bases, and 8 bases lay outside the gene matches. The CDR3 covers 16 residues.

The CDR3 reads CASSPGLGPSYEQYV. As DNA, the CDR3 is TGTGCCAGCAGCCCGGGACTCGGACCCTCCTACGAGCAGTACGTC. The chain uses TRBV5-6 and TRBJ2-7; D might be TRBD2 (6 bases). The CDR3 runs to 15 residues. Germline lookup yields CDR1 SGHDT and CDR2 YYEEEE. Trimming removed 4 bases at V and 0 bases at J, with 14 bases between.

This clonotype was found a few times. CDR3 DNA: TGCGCCAGCAGCTGGACGGGACTAGCGGGGACAGATACGCAGTATTTT. Amino acid sequence: CASSWTGLAGTDTQYF. The chain is built from TRBV5-1 and TRBJ2-3; 13 bases agree with TRBD2. Per germline, CDR1 SGHRS and CDR2 YFSETQ. The ends lost 3 bases at V and 3 bases at J; junction bases unmatched: 4. The CDR3 contains 16 residues.

This clonotype was recorded a few times. The chain uses TRBV7-9 and TRBJ2-4, with D perhaps being TRBD1 or TRBD2 (5 bases each). Trimming stripped 11 bases from V and 6 bases from J, with 8 bases between. Germline CDR1 SEHNR, CDR2 FQNEAQ (reference sequence). This CDR3 has 10 residues. In DNA, the CDR3 is TGTGCCGCTGGGGGAAACATTCAGTACTTC. Translating it yields CAAGGNIQYF.

This chain uses TRBV7-9 with TRBJ1-1; D unresolved. V was cut by 10 bases and J by 4 bases, with 10 bases left in between. This CDR3 spans 11 amino acids. Germline CDR1 is SEHNR and CDR2 is FQNEAQ (reference sequence). The CDR3 bases are TGTGCCACCAGGCGGACCACTGAAGCTTTCTTT. Residues: CATRRTTEAFF.

This clonotype has more than one count but fewer than ten. This chain joins TRBV5-4 and TRBJ2-3; perhaps D is TRBD1 or TRBD2 (5 bases each). The CDR3 length is 13 residues. Germline V CDR1 and CDR2: SGHNT, YYREEE (reference sequence). The V end lost 6 bases, the J end lost 2 bases, and 10 bases lay between the germline ends. CDR3: CASTLGTTDTQYF. The CDR3, as DNA: TGTGCCAGCACACTGGGGACCACAGATACGCAGTATTTT. Using reference TRBV5-4 and TRBJ2-3 for the parts outside the CDR3, the full variable domain is ETGVTQSPTHLIKTRGQQVTLRCSSQSGHNTVSWYQQALGQGPQFIFQYYREEENGRGNFPPRFSGLQFPNYSSELNVNALELDDSALYLCASTLGTTDTQYFGPGTRLTVL.

This chain joins TRBV12-3 or TRBV12-4 and TRBJ2-7; D is possibly TRBD2 (5 bases). The CDR3 contains 13 residues. V dropped 1 base and J dropped 6 bases, with 10 bases sitting between them. This CDR3 is CASSLDSGSEQYF. In DNA form, the CDR3 reads TGTGCCAGCAGTTTAGACAGCGGTTCCGAGCAGTACTTC.

This clonotype was detected ten times or more. The rearrangement uses TRBV4-1 and TRBJ2-3; D might be TRBD1 (6 bases). The V and J ends lost 4 bases and 1 base respectively, with 15 bases between them. The germline V gene has CDR1 MGHRA and CDR2 YSYEKL. CDR3 length equals 16 residues. CDR3 sequence reads: CASSLHQGPGTDTQYF. CDR3 nucleotides: TGCGCCAGCAGCCTGCATCAGGGGCCTGGCACAGATACGCAGTATTTT.

In its sample, this clonotype was seen a few times. The chain uses TRBV12-3 or TRBV12-4 and TRBJ2-4, with D unresolved. This CDR3 region has 15 residues. V was clipped by 3 bases and J by 3 bases, with 12 bases between them. The CDR3 DNA is TGTGCCAGCAGTTTGCGTAGACTTGACAAAAACATTCAGTACTTC. Protein product: CASSLRRLDKNIQYF.

This clonotype was detected ten times or more. This rearrangement joins TRBV30 to TRBJ2-2; D possibly matches TRBD1 or TRBD2 (5 bases each). Per the germline V gene, CDR1 is GTSNPN and CDR2 is SVGIG (reference sequence). The CDR3 runs 14 residues. V lost 5 bases to trimming and J lost 0 bases, with 10 bases between them. The CDR3: CAWAGTANTGELFF. The CDR3 bases are TGTGCCTGGGCCGGGACGGCGAACACCGGGGAGCTGTTTTTT. Combining the CDR3 with reference TRBV30 and TRBJ2-2 gives the whole variable domain SQTIHQWPATLVQPVGSPLSLECTVEGTSNPNLYWYRQAAGRGLQLLFYSVGIGQISSEVPQNLSASRPQDRQFILSSKKLLLSDSGFYLCAWAGTANTGELFFGEGSRLTVL.

This clonotype was seen ten or more times. The CDR3 spells CASSLTGSSYNEQFF. CDR3 sequence (DNA): TGCGCCAGCAGCCTCACGGGGAGCTCCTACAATGAGCAGTTCTTC. This chain links TRBV4-1 with TRBJ2-1, with D possibly being TRBD2 (5 bases). Germline CDR1 is MGHRA and CDR2 is YSYEKL. The CDR3 is made up of 15 amino acids. V was shortened by 4 bases and J by 0 bases, with 10 bases between the two germline ends.

V gene TRBV12-3 or TRBV12-4 combines with J gene TRBJ2-5; D may match TRBD1 or TRBD2 (6 bases each). Trimming pared 5 bases from V and 5 bases from J, leaving 15 bases between. The CDR3 totals 14 residues. CDR3 bases: TGTGCCAGCAGTCAAGGGGGGTTCGGCGAGACCCAGTACTTC. Translating it yields CASSQGGFGETQYF.

This clonotype occurred a few times. The J gene is TRBJ2-1, the V gene TRBV18; 10 nucleotides agree with TRBD2. CDR1 is KGHSH and CDR2 is LQKENI in the germline V gene. The CDR3 sequence is 15 residues long. Trimming removed 3 bases from V and 4 bases from J; junction bases left unmatched: 3. The CDR3 region is CASSPSGGVYNEQFF. The DNA for the CDR3 is TGTGCCAGCTCACCGAGCGGGGGGGTTTACAATGAGCAGTTCTTC.

The sample holds a few counts of this clonotype. The V call is TRBV9, the J call TRBJ1-5; D unresolved. Germline-derived CDR1 and CDR2 are SGDLS and YYNGEE. CDR3 length: 14 residues. Trimming removed 3 bases from V and 5 bases from J, with 12 bases in between. The CDR3 bases are TGTGCCAGCAGCGCAGGTCGAAGCGATCAGCCCCAGCATTTT. Protein sequence: CASSAGRSDQPQHF.

This clonotype was seen a few times. V gene TRBV19 combines with J gene TRBJ1-1; no clear D gene. V was cut by 7 bases and J by 2 bases, with 14 bases left in between. There are 14 residues in the CDR3. Germline values: CDR1 LNHDA, CDR2 SQIVND (reference sequence). The CDR3: CASTGEGDNTEAFF. CDR3 sequence (DNA): TGTGCCAGTACGGGAGAGGGAGACAACACTGAAGCTTTCTTT.

V and J are TRBV18 and TRBJ1-4, with 9 nucleotides matching TRBD1. The CDR3 has 15 amino acids. Germline loops: CDR1 KGHSH, CDR2 LQKENI. V lost 3 bases, J lost 7 bases, and 6 bases stayed unmatched. The CDR3 loop reads CASSPRQGEGEKLFF. CDR3 nucleotides: TGTGCCAGCTCACCCCGACAGGGGGAGGGTGAAAAACTGTTTTTT.

In regard to this clonotype: This clone may be a read error of a much larger clone one base away. The V gene is TRBV24-1, the J gene TRBJ2-3; D unresolved. From germline, CDR1 is KGHDR and CDR2 SFDVKD. V was trimmed by 4 bases and J by 0 bases, leaving 1 base between them. CDR3 length: 12 amino acids. This CDR3 is CATSESTDTQYF. The CDR3 DNA follows: TGTGCCACCAGTGAGAGCACAGATACGCAGTATTTT.

This clonotype was seen more than once but under ten times. V gene TRBV20-1 combines with J gene TRBJ1-5, with a possible D match to TRBD1 (6 bases). Germline V gene data show CDR1 as DFQATT and CDR2 as SNEGSKA (reference sequence). Trimming pared 5 bases from V and 4 bases from J, leaving 15 bases between. There are 14 residues in the CDR3. Here the CDR3 reads CSAWGPTGNQPQHF. The CDR3 DNA follows: TGCAGTGCTTGGGGGCCTACAGGGAATCAGCCCCAGCATTTT.